A selection of T cell receptor beta chains follows, all from one sample in a study of blood T cell repertoires in COVID-19. Data came from immunoSEQ multiplex PCR; TCRdb stores just in-frame clones and leaves some out. This sample has about 190,000 clones; 80% occur once, and the top ten carry approximately 6.9%. The sample consisted of peripheral blood. These receptors came from a man aged 60 to 75 with acute or convalescent COVID-19. Each CDR3 is given with its conserved first and last residue. D genes are given only for firm matches. A row's size may be missing; if present it is once, few, many or a size class.

d_gene	v_gene	abundance	j_gene	CDR3nt	CDR3aa
-	TRBV25-1	-	TRBJ2-3	TGTGCCAGCAGTGACCCGGACTCCCCCAGAGATACGCAGTATTTT	CASSDPDSPRDTQYF
TRBD2	TRBV4-1	-	TRBJ2-1	TGCGCCAGCAGCCAAGAGGGGACTAGCACCAATGAGCAGTTCTTC	CASSQEGTSTNEQFF
-	TRBV6-5	few	TRBJ1-3	TGTGCCAGCACTCCGGACTTTAGCTCTGGAAACACCATATATTTT	CASTPDFSSGNTIYF
-	TRBV12-3/TRBV12-4	-	TRBJ2-5	TGTGCCAGCAGGCGGGGAGAGACCCAGTACTTC	CASRRGETQYF
-	TRBV6-1	few	TRBJ1-2	TGTGCCAGCAGTGAACAGGGAAGCTATGGCTACACCTTC	CASSEQGSYGYTF
TRBD1	TRBV5-1	-	TRBJ1-1	TGCGCCAGCAGCCCCAACCAAATCGGGACAGGGTGGGGAGCTTTCTTT	CASSPNQIGTGWGAFF
-	TRBV28	-	TRBJ1-1	TGTGCCAGCAGTTTAGCAGGGATGAACACTGAAGCTTTCTTT	CASSLAGMNTEAFF
TRBD2	TRBV5-1	-	TRBJ2-1	TGCGCCAGCAGCTTGGGGCGTAGCGGGGGGGCAAAGCAGCAGTTCTTC	CASSLGRSGGAKQQFF
TRBD1	TRBV5-4	-	TRBJ2-4	TGTGCCAGCAGCTTGGAGGCGGACAGGGCCCTAGCCAAAAACATTCAGTACTTC	CASSLEADRALAKNIQYF
TRBD1	TRBV5-1	once	TRBJ1-3	TGCGCCAGCAGCTTGACAGGGGAAACCATATATTTT	CASSLTGETIYF
-	TRBV6-6	once	TRBJ1-1	TGTGCCAGCAGCTCTAAGGGGTTGAACACTGAAGCTTTCTTT	CASSSKGLNTEAFF
TRBD2	TRBV11-2	few	TRBJ2-1	TGTGCCAGCAGCCTAGCGGGAGGGTCCTACAATGAGCAGTTCTTC	CASSLAGGSYNEQFF
-	TRBV30	-	TRBJ1-5	TGTGCCTGGAGTATCCAGGGCACCAGCAATCAGCCCCAGCATTTT	CAWSIQGTSNQPQHF
-	TRBV7-9	-	TRBJ2-5	TGTGCCAGCAGCTTATTTCCTAGCCGGGAAGAGACCCAGTACTTC	CASSLFPSREETQYF
TRBD1	TRBV6-5	-	TRBJ1-1	TGTGCCAGCAGTTACCAGGGGGACACTGAAGCTTTCTTT	CASSYQGDTEAFF
-	TRBV7-3	-	TRBJ2-6	TGTGCCAGCAGCGTTACAGGCTCTGGGGCCAACGTCCTGACTTTC	CASSVTGSGANVLTF
-	TRBV5-1	-	TRBJ2-5	TGCGCCAGCAGCTTGTCTACTACAGGGCAAGAGACCCAGTACTTC	CASSLSTTGQETQYF
-	TRBV5-4	-	TRBJ1-1	TGTGCCAGCAGCTTGGGCCCTGTCAGGGGATCCCGTGCTTTCTTT	CASSLGPVRGSRAFF
TRBD1	TRBV11-1	once	TRBJ2-3	TGTGCCAGCAGCTCGCTCGGGGACAGGGGAACAGATACGCAGTATTTT	CASSSLGDRGTDTQYF
TRBD1	TRBV7-2	-	TRBJ2-3	TGTGCCAGCAGCTGGACAGGCACTGATACGCAGTATTTT	CASSWTGTDTQYF
TRBD1	TRBV6-6	-	TRBJ1-2	TGTGCCAGCAGTTACTCGCAGGGGGCGTACGATGGCTACACCTTC	CASSYSQGAYDGYTF
-	TRBV18	-	TRBJ1-4	TGTGCCAGCTCACCTACTTTTGCAACTAATGAAAAACTGTTTTTT	CASSPTFATNEKLFF
TRBD2	TRBV12-5	-	TRBJ2-3	TGTGCTAGTGGTTTACTAGCGGGGGGGCTAAGGACAGATACGCAGTATTTT	CASGLLAGGLRTDTQYF
TRBD1	TRBV18	-	TRBJ1-6	TGTGCCAGCTCGCTAGGACAGGGAAATTCACCCCTCCACTTT	CASSLGQGNSPLHF
TRBD1	TRBV10-2	-	TRBJ1-5	TGCGCCAGCAGATTCACAGGGGGGAATCAGCCCCAGCATTTT	CASRFTGGNQPQHF
TRBD1	TRBV7-8	-	TRBJ2-1	TGTGCCAGCAGCACTCGGACAGGCCCCTACAATGAGCAGTTCTTC	CASSTRTGPYNEQFF
TRBD1	TRBV5-4	-	TRBJ2-2	TGTGCCAGCAGCTTGGTGCGGCAGGGGGCCGGGGAGCTGTTTTTT	CASSLVRQGAGELFF
-	TRBV24-1	-	TRBJ1-2	TGTGCCATTCAACAGGGACCGGGCTATGGCTACACCTTC	CAIQQGPGYGYTF
-	TRBV25-1	-	TRBJ1-1	TGTGCCAGCCCTGACAGGATTCGCACCCACATGAACACTGAAGCTTTCTTT	CASPDRIRTHMNTEAFF
-	TRBV9	few	TRBJ1-4	TGTGCCAGCAGCGTAGAACGTGCGGGGGCGGGGAATGAAAAACTGTTTTTT	CASSVERAGAGNEKLFF
-	TRBV2	-	TRBJ1-2	TGTGCCACTACCTTGGGCCAGAACTCCTATGGCTACACCTTC	CATTLGQNSYGYTF
-	TRBV15	few	TRBJ2-6	TGTGCCACCAGCCAGGGCCACTCTGGGGCCAACGTCCTGACTTTC	CATSQGHSGANVLTF
TRBD1	TRBV16	-	TRBJ1-1	TGTGCCAGCGTCAATAGGGACAGGGGGAACACTGAAGCTTTCTTT	CASVNRDRGNTEAFF
-	TRBV9	-	TRBJ1-2	TGTGCCAGCAGCGTAGACAGAAACTATGGCTACACCTTC	CASSVDRNYGYTF
TRBD2	TRBV3-1/TRBV3-2	-	TRBJ2-1	TGTGCCAGCAGCCCATTCAGGACAGGACTAGCGGAGTACAATGAGCAGTTCTTC	CASSPFRTGLAEYNEQFF
-	TRBV7-2	-	TRBJ1-3	TGTGCCAGCAGCCCCGGGAGTTCCGGAAACACCATATATTTT	CASSPGSSGNTIYF
TRBD1	TRBV11-2	few	TRBJ1-5	TGTGCCAGCAGCTTAGTGACAGGGTATAGCAATCAGCCCCAGCATTTT	CASSLVTGYSNQPQHF
-	TRBV7-9	-	TRBJ1-2	-	CASSSSENGYTF
-	TRBV5-1	-	TRBJ1-1	TGCGCCAGCAGCTTGATCAGGGGCTCTGAAGCTTTCTTT	CASSLIRGSEAFF
-	TRBV3-1/TRBV3-2	few	TRBJ2-1	TGTGCCAGCAGTAATAGGGGGTTTGGCGTGGATGAGCAGTTCTTC	CASSNRGFGVDEQFF
-	TRBV3-1/TRBV3-2	-	TRBJ1-4	TGTGCCAGCAGCCAAGGTTCCGGGTCTCTTGGAAAACTGTTTTTT	CASSQGSGSLGKLFF
-	TRBV28	-	TRBJ1-2	TGTGCCAGCAGTTTGACTCCGGACGAGGGAGGGGGCTACACCTTC	CASSLTPDEGGGYTF
-	TRBV27	-	TRBJ2-1	TGTGCCAGCAGCTACGAGCCAGGAAATGAGCAGTTCTTC	CASSYEPGNEQFF
-	TRBV19	-	TRBJ1-5	TGTGCCAGTAGGATGGGCCGGTCCTGGGATCAGCCCCAGCATTTT	CASRMGRSWDQPQHF
-	TRBV3-1/TRBV3-2	few	TRBJ1-2	TGTGCCAGCAGCCAAGGTCAATCAGGCTATGGCTACACCTTC	CASSQGQSGYGYTF
TRBD2	TRBV6-2/TRBV6-3	-	TRBJ2-7	TGTGCCAGCAGTTTGACTAGCGGGAGTTACGAGCAGTACTTC	CASSLTSGSYEQYF
TRBD1	TRBV2	-	TRBJ2-5	TGTGCCAGCAGTGAAAGGGGACAGGGTTGGGAGACCCAGTACTTC	CASSERGQGWETQYF
TRBD2	TRBV4-1	once	TRBJ2-1	TGCGCCAGCAGCCAAGGAGCCCCTAGCGGCTCCTACAATGAGCAGTTCTTC	CASSQGAPSGSYNEQFF
-	TRBV29-1	-	TRBJ1-2	TGCAGCGTTGGAGGGTTCTATGGCTACACCTTC	CSVGGFYGYTF
-	TRBV18	-	TRBJ1-3	TGTGCCAGCTCACCAGTGGCCCTCTCTGGAAACACCATATATTTT	CASSPVALSGNTIYF
-	TRBV21-1	-	TRBJ1-5	TGTGCCAGCAGCCCGAGAAGGGGTCAGCCCCAGCATTTT	CASSPRRGQPQHF
-	TRBV12-2	-	TRBJ2-7	TGTGCAAGTCGCTTAGGGGACAGTTGCTACGAGCAGTACTTC	CASRLGDSCYEQYF
TRBD1	TRBV5-3	-	TRBJ1-4	TGTGCCAGAAGCCGATTAGACAGGGGGCTAGGTGAAAAACTGTTTTTT	CARSRLDRGLGEKLFF
-	TRBV13	few	TRBJ1-4	TGTGCCAGCAGCGTCCGGGACACAGCAACTAATGAAAAACTGTTTTTT	CASSVRDTATNEKLFF